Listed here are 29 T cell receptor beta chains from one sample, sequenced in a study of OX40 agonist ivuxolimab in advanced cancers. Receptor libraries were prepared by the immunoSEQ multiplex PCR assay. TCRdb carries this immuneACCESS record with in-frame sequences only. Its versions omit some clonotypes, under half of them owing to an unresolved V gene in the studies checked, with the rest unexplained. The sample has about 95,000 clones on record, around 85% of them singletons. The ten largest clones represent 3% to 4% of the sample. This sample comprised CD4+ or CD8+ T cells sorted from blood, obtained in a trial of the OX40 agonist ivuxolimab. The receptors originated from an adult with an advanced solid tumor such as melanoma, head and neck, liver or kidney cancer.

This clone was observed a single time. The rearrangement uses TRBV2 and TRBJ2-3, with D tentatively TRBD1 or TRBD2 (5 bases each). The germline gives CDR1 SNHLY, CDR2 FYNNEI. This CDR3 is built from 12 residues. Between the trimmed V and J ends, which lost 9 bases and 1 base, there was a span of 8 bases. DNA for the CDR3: TGTGCCAGGGGACGGGGCACAGATACGCAGTATTTT. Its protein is CARGRGTDTQYF.

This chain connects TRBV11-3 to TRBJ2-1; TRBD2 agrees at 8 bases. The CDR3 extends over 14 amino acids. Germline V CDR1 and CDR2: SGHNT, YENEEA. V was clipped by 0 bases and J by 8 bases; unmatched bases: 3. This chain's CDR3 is CASSLDGTRDEQFF. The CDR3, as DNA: TGTGCCAGCAGCTTAGATGGGACTAGAGATGAGCAGTTCTTC.

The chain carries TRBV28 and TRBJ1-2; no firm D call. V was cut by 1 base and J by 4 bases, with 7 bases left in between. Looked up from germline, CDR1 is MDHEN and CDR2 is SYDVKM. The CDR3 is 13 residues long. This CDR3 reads CASSLSTGYGYTF. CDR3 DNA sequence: TGTGCCAGCAGTTTATCTACGGGCTATGGCTACACCTTC.

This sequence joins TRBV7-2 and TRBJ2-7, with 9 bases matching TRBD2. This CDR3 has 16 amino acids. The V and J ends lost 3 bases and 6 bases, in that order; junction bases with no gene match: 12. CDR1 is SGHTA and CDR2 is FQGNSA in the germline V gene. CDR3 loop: CASSLSPAGGFGEQYF. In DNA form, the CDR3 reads TGTGCCAGCAGCTTGTCCCCAGCGGGAGGTTTCGGCGAGCAGTACTTC. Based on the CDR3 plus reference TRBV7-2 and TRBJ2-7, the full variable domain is GAGVSQSPSNKVTEKGKDVELRCDPISGHTALYWYRQSLGQGLEFLIYFQGNSAPDKSGLPSDRFSAERTGGSVSTLTIQRTQQEDSAVYLCASSLSPAGGFGEQYFGPGTRLTVT.

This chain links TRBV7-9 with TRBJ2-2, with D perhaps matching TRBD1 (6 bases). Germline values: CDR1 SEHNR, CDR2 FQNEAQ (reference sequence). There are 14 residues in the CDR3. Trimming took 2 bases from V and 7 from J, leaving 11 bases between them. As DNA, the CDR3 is TGTGCCAGCAGCTTAACAGGGCTGGGCGGGGAGCTGTTTTTT. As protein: CASSLTGLGGELFF.

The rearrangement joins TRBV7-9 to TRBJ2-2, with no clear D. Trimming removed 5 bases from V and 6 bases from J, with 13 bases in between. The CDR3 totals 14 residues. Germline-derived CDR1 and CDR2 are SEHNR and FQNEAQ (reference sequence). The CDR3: CASSTELKPGELFF. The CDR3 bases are TGTGCCAGCAGCACGGAGTTAAAACCCGGGGAGCTGTTTTTT.

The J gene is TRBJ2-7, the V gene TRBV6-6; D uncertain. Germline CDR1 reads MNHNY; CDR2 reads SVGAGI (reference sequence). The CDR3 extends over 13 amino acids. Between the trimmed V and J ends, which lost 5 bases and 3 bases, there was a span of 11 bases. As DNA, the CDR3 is TGTGCCAGCAGTACCTCGAATTACTACGAGCAGTACTTC. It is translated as CASSTSNYYEQYF.

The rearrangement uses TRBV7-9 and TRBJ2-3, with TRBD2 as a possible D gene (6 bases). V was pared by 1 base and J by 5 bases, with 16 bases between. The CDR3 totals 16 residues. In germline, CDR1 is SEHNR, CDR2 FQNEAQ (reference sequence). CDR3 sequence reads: CASSLEPGVNVDTQYF. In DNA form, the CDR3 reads TGTGCCAGCAGCTTAGAGCCGGGAGTGAATGTAGATACGCAGTATTTT.

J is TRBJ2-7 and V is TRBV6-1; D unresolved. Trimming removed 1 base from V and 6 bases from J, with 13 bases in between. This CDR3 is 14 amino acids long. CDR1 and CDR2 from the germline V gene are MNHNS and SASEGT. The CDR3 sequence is CASSEDGWLPEQYF. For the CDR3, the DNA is TGTGCCAGCAGTGAAGATGGATGGCTCCCCGAGCAGTACTTC.

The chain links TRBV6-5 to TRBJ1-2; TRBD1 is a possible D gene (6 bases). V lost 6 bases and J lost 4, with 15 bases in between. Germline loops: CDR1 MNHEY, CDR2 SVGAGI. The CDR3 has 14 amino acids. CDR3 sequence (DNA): TGTGCCAGCAGCCTAGGCCAGGGGATCTATGGCTACACCTTC. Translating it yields CASSLGQGIYGYTF.

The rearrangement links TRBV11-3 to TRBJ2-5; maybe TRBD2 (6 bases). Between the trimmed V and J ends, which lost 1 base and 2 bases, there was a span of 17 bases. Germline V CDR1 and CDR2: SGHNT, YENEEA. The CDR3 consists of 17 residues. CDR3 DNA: TGTGCCAGCAGCTTAGTAGTCGCTTCACGGGGGCAAGAGACCCAGTACTTC. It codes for CASSLVVASRGQETQYF.

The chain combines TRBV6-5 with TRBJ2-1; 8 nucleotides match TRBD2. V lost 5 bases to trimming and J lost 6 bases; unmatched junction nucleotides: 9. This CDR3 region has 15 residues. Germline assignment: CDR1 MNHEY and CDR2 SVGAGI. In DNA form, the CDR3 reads TGTGCCAGCAGTGTTAGCGGGACCCGGGTCAATGAGCAGTTCTTC. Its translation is CASSVSGTRVNEQFF.

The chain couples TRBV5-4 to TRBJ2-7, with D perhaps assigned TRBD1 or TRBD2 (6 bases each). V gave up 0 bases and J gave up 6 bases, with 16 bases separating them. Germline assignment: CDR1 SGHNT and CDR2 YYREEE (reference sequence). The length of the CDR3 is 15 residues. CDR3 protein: CASSLGLGGGSEQYF. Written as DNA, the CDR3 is TGTGCCAGCAGCTTGGGACTAGGGGGAGGAAGCGAGCAGTACTTC.

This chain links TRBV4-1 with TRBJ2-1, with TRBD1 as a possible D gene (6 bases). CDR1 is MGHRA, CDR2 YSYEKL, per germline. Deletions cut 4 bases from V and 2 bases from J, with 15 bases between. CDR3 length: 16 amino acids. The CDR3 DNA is TGCGCCAGCAGCCTTCGGGGACACCTTACCTACAATGAGCAGTTCTTC. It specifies CASSLRGHLTYNEQFF.

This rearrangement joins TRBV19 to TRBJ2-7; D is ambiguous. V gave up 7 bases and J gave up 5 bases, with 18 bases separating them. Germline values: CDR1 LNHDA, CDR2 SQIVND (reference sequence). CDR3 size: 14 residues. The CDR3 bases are TGTGCCAGTACCCACGCGGACGGACGGAACGAGCAGTACTTC. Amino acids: CASTHADGRNEQYF.

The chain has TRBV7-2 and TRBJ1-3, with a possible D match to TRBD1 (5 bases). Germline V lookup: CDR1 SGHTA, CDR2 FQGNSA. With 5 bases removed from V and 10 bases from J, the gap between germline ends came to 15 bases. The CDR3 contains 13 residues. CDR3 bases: TGTGCCAGCAGCGAGTTAGAGTGGGGGACCATATATTTT. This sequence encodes CASSELEWGTIYF.

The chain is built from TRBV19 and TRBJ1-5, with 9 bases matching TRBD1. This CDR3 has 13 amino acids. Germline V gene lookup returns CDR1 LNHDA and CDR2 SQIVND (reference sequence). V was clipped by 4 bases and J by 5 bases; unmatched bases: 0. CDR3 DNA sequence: TGTGCCAGTAGTAGGACAGGGGATCAGCCCCAGCATTTT. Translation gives CASSRTGDQPQHF.

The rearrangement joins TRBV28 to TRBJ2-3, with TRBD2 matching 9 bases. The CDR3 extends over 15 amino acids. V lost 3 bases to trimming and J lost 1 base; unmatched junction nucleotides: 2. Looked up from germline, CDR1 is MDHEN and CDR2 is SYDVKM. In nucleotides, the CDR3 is TGTGCCAGCAGTTTGTGGACTAGCGGCACAGATACGCAGTATTTT. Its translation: CASSLWTSGTDTQYF.

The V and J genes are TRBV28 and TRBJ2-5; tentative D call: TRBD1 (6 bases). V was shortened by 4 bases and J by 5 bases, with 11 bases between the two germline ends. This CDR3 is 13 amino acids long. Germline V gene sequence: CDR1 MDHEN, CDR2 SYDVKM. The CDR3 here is CASSWGRGETQYF. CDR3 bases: TGTGCCAGCAGTTGGGGGCGCGGGGAGACCCAGTACTTC.

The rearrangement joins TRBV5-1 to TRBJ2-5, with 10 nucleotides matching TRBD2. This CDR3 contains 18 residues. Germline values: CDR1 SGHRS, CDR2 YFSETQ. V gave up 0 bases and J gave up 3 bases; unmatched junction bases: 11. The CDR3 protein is CASSLEGLAGVGEETQYF. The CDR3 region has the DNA TGCGCCAGCAGCTTGGAAGGGCTAGCGGGAGTAGGTGAAGAGACCCAGTACTTC.

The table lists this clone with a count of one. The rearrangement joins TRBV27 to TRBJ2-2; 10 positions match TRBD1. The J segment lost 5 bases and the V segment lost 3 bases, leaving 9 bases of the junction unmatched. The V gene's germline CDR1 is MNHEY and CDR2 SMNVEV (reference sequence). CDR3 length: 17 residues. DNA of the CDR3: TGTGCCAGCAGTTTGCGGGCCGGGACAGGGGATACCGGGGAGCTGTTTTTT. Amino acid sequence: CASSLRAGTGDTGELFF.

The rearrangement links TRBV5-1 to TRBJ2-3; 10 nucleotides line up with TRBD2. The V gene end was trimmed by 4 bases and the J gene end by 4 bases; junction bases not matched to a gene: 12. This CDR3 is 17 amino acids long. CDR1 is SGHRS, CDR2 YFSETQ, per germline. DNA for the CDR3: TGCGCCAGCAGCCGCCTCCTCACGCTAGCGGGGGCAGATACGCAGTATTTT. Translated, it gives CASSRLLTLAGADTQYF.

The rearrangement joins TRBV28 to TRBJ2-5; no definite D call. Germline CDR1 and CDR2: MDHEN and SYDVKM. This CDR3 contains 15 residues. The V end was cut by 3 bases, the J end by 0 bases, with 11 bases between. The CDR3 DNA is TGTGCCAGCAGTTTGATGACCGCGTACCAAGAGACCCAGTACTTC. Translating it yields CASSLMTAYQETQYF.

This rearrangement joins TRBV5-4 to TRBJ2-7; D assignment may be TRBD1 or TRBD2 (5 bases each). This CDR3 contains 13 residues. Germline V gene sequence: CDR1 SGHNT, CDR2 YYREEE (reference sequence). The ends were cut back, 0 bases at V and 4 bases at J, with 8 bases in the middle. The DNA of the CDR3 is TGTGCCAGCAGCTTGGAGGGACCTTACGAGCAGTACTTC. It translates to CASSLEGPYEQYF. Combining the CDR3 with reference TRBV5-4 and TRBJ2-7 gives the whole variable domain ETGVTQSPTHLIKTRGQQVTLRCSSQSGHNTVSWYQQALGQGPQFIFQYYREEENGRGNFPPRFSGLQFPNYSSELNVNALELDDSALYLCASSLEGPYEQYFGPGTRLTVT.

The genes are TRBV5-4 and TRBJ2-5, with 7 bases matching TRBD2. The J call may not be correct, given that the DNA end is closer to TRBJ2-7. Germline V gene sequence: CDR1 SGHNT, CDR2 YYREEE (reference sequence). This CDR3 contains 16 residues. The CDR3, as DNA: TGTGCCAGCAGCTGGGGCATTGGCGGGAGTTTGTACGAGCAGTACTTC. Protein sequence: CASSWGIGGSLYEQYF.

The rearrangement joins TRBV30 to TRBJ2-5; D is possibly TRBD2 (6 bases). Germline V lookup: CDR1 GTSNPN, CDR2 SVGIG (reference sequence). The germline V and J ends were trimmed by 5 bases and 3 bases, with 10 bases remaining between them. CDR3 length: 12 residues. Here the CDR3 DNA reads TGTGCCTGGCAGGGACTCAAAGAGACCCAGTACTTC. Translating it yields CAWQGLKETQYF.

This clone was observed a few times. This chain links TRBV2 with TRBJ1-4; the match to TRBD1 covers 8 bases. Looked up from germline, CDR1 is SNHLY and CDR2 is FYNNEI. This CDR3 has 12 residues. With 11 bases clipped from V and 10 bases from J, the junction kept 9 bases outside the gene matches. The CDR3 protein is CACRGQGGKLFF. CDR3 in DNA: TGTGCCTGCCGAGGACAGGGTGGAAAACTGTTTTTT.

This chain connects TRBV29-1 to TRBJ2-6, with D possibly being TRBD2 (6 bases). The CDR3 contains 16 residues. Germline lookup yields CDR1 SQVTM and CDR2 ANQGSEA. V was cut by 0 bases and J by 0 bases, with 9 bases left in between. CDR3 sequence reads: CSVEEWEASGANVLTF. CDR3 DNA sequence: TGCAGCGTTGAAGAGTGGGAGGCCTCTGGGGCCAACGTCCTGACTTTC. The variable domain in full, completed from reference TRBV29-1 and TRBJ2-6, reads SAVISQKPSRDICQRGTSLTIQCQVDSQVTMMFWYRQQPGQSLTLIATANQGSEATYESGFVIDKFPISRPNLTFSTLTVSNMSPEDSSIYLCSVEEWEASGANVLTFGAGSRLTVL.

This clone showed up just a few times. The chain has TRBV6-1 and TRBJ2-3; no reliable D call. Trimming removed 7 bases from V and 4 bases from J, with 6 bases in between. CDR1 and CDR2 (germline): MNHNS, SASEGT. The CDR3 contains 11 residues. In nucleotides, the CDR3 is TGTGCCAGCACCTATGCAGATACGCAGTATTTT. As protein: CASTYADTQYF.